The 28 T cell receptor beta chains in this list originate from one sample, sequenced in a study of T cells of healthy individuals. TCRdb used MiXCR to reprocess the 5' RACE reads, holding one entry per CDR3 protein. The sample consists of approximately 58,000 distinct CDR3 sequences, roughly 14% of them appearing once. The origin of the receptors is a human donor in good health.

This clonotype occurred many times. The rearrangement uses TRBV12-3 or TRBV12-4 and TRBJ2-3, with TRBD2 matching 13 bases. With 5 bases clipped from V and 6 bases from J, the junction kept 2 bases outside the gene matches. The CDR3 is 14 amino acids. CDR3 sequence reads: CASSTSGGGDTQYF. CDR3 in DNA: TGTGCCAGCAGTACTAGCGGGGGGGGGGATACGCAGTATTTT.

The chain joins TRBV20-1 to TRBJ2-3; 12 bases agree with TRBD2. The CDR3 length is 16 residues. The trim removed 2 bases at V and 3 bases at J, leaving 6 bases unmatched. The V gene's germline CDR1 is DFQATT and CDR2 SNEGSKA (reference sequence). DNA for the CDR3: TGCAGTGCTAGACCTCTAGCGGGGGGGCAGACAGATACGCAGTATTTT. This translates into CSARPLAGGQTDTQYF.

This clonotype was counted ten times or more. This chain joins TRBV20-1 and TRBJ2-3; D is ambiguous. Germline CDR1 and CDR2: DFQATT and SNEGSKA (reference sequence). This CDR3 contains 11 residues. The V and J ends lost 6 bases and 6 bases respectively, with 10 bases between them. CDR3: CSAVKADTQYF. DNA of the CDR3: TGCAGTGCCGTTAAAGCCGATACGCAGTATTTT.

CDR3 sequence reads: CASSSRGRETQYF. DNA for the CDR3: TGTGCCAGCAGCTCCAGGGGAAGGGAGACCCAGTACTTC. The chain couples TRBV7-6 to TRBJ2-5, with D perhaps TRBD1 (6 bases). Per germline, CDR1 SGHVS and CDR2 FNYEAQ. This CDR3 region has 13 residues. Trimming cost V 4 bases and J 5 bases, with 11 bases left between them.

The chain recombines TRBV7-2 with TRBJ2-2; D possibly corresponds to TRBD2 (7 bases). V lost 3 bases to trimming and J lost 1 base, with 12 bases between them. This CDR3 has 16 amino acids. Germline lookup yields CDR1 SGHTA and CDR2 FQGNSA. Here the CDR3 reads CASSFFGGLNTGELFF. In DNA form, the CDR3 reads TGTGCCAGCAGCTTTTTCGGGGGGCTGAACACCGGGGAGCTGTTTTTT.

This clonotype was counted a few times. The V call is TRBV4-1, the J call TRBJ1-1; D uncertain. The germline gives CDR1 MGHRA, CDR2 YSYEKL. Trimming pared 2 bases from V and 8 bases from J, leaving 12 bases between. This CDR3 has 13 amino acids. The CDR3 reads CASSQNVGSEAFF. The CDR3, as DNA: TGCGCCAGCAGCCAAAATGTAGGGTCGGAAGCTTTCTTT.

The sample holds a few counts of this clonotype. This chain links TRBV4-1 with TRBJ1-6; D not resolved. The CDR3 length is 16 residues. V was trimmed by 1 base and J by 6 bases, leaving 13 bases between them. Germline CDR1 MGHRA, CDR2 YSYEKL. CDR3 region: CASSQARAWANSPLHF. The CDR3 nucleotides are TGCGCCAGCAGCCAAGCTAGGGCTTGGGCTAATTCACCCCTCCACTTT.

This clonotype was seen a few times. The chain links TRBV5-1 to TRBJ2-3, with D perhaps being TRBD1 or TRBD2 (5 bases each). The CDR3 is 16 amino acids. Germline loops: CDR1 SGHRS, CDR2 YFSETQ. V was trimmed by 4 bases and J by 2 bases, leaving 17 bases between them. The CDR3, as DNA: TGCGCCAGCAGCCGGGCATCGGGGCGGGCCACAGATACGCAGTATTTT. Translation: CASSRASGRATDTQYF.

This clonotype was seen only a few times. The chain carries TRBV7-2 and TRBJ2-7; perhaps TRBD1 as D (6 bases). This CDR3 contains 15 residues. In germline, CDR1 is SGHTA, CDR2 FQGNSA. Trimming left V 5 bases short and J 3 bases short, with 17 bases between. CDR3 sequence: CASSTSGTPNYEQYF. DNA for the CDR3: TGTGCCAGCAGCACCTCCGGGACACCTAACTACGAGCAGTACTTC. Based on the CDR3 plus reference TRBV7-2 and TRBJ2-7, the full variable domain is GAGVSQSPSNKVTEKGKDVELRCDPISGHTALYWYRQSLGQGLEFLIYFQGNSAPDKSGLPSDRFSAERTGGSVSTLTIQRTQQEDSAVYLCASSTSGTPNYEQYFGPGTRLTVT.

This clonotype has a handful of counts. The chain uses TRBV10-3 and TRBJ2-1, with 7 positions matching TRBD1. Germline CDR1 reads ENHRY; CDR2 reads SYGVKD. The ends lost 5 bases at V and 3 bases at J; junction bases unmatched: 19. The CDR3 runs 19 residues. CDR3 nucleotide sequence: TGTGCCATCAGTCCCCCCGGGACAGATATTATGGGTTTCTACAATGAGCAGTTCTTC. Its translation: CAISPPGTDIMGFYNEQFF.

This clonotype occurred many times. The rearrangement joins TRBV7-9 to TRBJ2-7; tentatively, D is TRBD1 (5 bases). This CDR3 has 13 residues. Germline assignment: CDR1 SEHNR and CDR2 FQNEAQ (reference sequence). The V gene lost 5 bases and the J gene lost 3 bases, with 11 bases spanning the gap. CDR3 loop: CASSRPDSYEQYF. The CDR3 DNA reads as TGTGCCAGCAGCCGGCCTGACAGCTACGAGCAGTACTTC.

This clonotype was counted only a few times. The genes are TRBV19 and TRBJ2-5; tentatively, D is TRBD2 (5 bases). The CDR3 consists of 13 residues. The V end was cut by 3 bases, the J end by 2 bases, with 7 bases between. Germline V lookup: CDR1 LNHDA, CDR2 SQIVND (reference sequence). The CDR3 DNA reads TGTGCCAGTAGTATGCTAGCACAAGAGACCCAGTACTTC. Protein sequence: CASSMLAQETQYF.

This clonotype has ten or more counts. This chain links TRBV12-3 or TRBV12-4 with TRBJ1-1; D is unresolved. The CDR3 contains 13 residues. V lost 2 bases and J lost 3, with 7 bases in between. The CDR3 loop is CASSLHGDTEAFF. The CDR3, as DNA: TGTGCCAGCAGTTTACATGGGGACACTGAAGCTTTCTTT.

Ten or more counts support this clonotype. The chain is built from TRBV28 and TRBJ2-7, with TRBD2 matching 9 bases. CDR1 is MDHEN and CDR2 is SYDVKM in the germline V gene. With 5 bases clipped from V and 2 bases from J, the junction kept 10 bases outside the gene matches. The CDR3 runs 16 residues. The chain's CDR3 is CASSHLLAGAPYEQYF. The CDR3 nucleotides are TGTGCCAGCAGTCACCTATTAGCGGGAGCGCCCTACGAGCAGTACTTC.

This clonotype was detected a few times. The CDR3 region has the DNA TGCAGTGCTAGTGGACAGAGGAACACTGAAGCTTTCTTT. It codes for CSASGQRNTEAFF. The chain is built from TRBV20-1 and TRBJ1-1; tentative D call: TRBD1 (6 bases). This CDR3 has 13 residues. V was clipped by 3 bases and J by 1 base, with 9 bases between them. The germline gives CDR1 DFQATT, CDR2 SNEGSKA (reference sequence).

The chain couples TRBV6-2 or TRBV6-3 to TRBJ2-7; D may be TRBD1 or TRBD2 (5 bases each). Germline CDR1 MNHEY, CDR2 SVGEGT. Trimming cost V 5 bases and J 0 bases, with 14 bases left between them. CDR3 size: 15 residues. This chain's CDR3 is CASSGDAGASYEQYF. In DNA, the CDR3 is TGTGCCAGCAGTGGGGACGCCGGAGCCTCCTACGAGCAGTACTTC.

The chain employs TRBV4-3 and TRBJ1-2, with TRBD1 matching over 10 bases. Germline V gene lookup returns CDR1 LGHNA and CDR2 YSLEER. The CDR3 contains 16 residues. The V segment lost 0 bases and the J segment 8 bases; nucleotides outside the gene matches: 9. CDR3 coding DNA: TGCGCCAGCAGCCAAGACCGGGACAGGGGAGGAGGCGGCTACACCTTC. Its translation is CASSQDRDRGGGGYTF.

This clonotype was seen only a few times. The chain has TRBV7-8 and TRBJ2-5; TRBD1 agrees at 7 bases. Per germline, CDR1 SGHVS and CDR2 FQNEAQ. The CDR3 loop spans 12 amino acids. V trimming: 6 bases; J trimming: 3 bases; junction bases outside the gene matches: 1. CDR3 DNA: TGTGCCAGCAGACAGGGGAAAGAGACCCAGTACTTC. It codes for CASRQGKETQYF.

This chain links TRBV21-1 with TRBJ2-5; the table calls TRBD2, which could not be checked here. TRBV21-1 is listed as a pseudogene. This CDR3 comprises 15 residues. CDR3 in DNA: TGTGCCAGCAGCAAAGTGGCTAGCGGAAAAGAGACCCAGTACTTC. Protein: CASSKVASGKETQYF.

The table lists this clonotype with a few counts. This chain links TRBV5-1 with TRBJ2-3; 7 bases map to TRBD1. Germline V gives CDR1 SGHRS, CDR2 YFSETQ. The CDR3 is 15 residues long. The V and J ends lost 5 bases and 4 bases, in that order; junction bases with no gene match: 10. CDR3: CASRTTGKRADTQYF. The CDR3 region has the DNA TGCGCCAGCAGGACGACAGGGAAAAGGGCAGATACGCAGTATTTT.

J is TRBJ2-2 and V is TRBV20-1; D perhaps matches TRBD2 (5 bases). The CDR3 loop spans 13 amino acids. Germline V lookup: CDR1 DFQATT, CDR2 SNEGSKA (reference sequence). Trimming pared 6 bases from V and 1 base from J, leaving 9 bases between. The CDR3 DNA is TGCAGTGCCCTAGCTAGGAACACCGGGGAGCTGTTTTTT. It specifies CSALARNTGELFF.

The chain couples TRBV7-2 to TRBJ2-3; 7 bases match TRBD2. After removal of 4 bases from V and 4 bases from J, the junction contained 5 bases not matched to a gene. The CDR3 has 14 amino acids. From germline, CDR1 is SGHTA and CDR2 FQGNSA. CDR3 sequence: CASSSGLGPDTQYF. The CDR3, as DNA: TGTGCCAGCAGCTCAGGACTAGGCCCAGATACGCAGTATTTT. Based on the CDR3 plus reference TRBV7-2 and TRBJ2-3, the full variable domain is GAGVSQSPSNKVTEKGKDVELRCDPISGHTALYWYRQSLGQGLEFLIYFQGNSAPDKSGLPSDRFSAERTGGSVSTLTIQRTQQEDSAVYLCASSSGLGPDTQYFGPGTRLTVL.

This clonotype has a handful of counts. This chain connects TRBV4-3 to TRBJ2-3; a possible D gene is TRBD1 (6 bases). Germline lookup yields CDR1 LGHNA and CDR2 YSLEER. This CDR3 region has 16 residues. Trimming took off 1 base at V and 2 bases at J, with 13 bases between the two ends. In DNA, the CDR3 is TGCGCCAGCAGCCAAGCTGGGGGCCTCTCCACAGATACGCAGTATTTT. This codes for CASSQAGGLSTDTQYF.

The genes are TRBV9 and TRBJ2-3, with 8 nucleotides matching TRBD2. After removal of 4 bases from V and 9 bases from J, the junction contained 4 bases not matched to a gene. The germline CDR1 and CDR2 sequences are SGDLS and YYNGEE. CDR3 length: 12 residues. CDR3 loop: CASSLSGGTQYF. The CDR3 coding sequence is TGTGCCAGCAGCCTGTCGGGGGGGACGCAGTATTTT.

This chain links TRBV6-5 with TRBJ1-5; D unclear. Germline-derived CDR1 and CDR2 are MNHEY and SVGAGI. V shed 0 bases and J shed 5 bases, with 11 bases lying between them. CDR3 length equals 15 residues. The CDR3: CASSYSWGTDQPQHF. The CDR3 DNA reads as TGTGCCAGCAGTTACTCGTGGGGAACGGATCAGCCCCAGCATTTT.

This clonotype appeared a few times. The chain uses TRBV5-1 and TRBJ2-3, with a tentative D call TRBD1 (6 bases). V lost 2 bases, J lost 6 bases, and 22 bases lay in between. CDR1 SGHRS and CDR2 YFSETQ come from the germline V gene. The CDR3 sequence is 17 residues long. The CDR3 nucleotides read TGCGCCAGCAGCTTTTCCGGGACAAGGCCCAGCCAGGATACGCAGTATTTT. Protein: CASSFSGTRPSQDTQYF.

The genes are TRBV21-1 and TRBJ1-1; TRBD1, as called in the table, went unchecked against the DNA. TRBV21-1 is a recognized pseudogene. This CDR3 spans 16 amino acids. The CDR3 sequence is CASSSRTGRLRTEAFF. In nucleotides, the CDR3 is TGTGCCAGCAGCAGCAGAACAGGGAGGTTGCGCACTGAAGCTTTCTTT.

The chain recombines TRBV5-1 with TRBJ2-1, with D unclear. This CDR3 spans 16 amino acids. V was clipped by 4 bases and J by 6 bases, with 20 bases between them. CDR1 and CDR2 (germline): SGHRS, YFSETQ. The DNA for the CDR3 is TGCGCCAGCAGCCCGCGCCCCGAAGAGAACGTCAATGAGCAGTTCTTC. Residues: CASSPRPEENVNEQFF.